These 15 T cell receptor beta chains share one sample of origin, sequenced in a study of control samples from healthy donors and cancer patients. Produced via immunoSEQ multiplex PCR; TCRdb's table is partial and in-frame only. The top ten hold under 7% of the sample, which has 50,000 to 75,000 clones, around 90% seen once. The sequencing sample was made of PBMCs. These receptors came from a man aged 55 to 69 with colorectal cancer.

V gene TRBV3-1 (or the pseudogene TRBV3-2) combines with J gene TRBJ2-2; no firm D call. This CDR3 has 12 residues. V lost 5 bases, J lost 3 bases, and 4 bases lay in between. Germline V gene data show CDR1 as LGHDT and CDR2 as YNNKEL (reference sequence). CDR3 in amino acids: CASSFHTGELFF. The CDR3 DNA follows: TGTGCCAGCAGCTTCCACACCGGGGAGCTGTTTTTT.

This clone was picked up a small number of times. The rearrangement joins TRBV5-1 to TRBJ2-1; 10 nucleotides agree with TRBD1. V lost 0 bases, J lost 8 bases, and 14 bases stayed unmatched. CDR1 and CDR2 (germline): SGHRS, YFSETQ. The CDR3 is 18 amino acids. CDR3 amino acids: CASSLGFIRQGAGDEQFF. DNA for the CDR3: TGCGCCAGCAGCTTGGGGTTCATACGACAGGGGGCAGGGGATGAGCAGTTCTTC.

The chain recombines TRBV28 with TRBJ2-5; D is unresolved. Germline loops: CDR1 MDHEN, CDR2 SYDVKM. V lost 3 bases to trimming and J lost 6 bases, with 5 bases between them. The CDR3 totals 11 residues. CDR3 residues: CASSFHKTQYF. In DNA form, the CDR3 reads TGTGCCAGCAGTTTTCATAAGACCCAGTACTTC.

This sequence joins TRBV7-3 and TRBJ2-2; TRBD2 is a possible D gene (6 bases). From germline, CDR1 is SGHTA and CDR2 FQGTGA. The CDR3 has 13 amino acids. Trimming left V 8 bases short and J 4 bases short, with 11 bases between. CDR3 protein: CASAPGVTGELFF. DNA for the CDR3: TGTGCCAGCGCCCCGGGGGTCACCGGGGAGCTGTTTTTT.

This clone was observed a handful of times. The chain uses TRBV5-6 and TRBJ1-1, with D hard to call. CDR1 and CDR2 from the germline V gene are SGHDT and YYEEEE. There are 14 residues in the CDR3. Deletions cut 4 bases from V and 4 bases from J, with 14 bases between. CDR3 protein: CASSPPPLGTEAFF. In DNA form, the CDR3 reads TGTGCCAGCAGCCCCCCACCCTTGGGCACTGAAGCTTTCTTT.

This clone is judged medium-sized. This rearrangement joins TRBV6-5 to TRBJ2-2; D is perhaps TRBD2 (5 bases). The CDR3 totals 15 residues. Germline assignment: CDR1 MNHEY and CDR2 SVGAGI. V was shortened by 6 bases and J by 4 bases, with 15 bases between the two germline ends. The CDR3 sequence: CASRQDSRGTGELFF. The DNA of the CDR3 is TGTGCCAGCAGGCAGGACTCCCGGGGCACCGGGGAGCTGTTTTTT.

The CDR3 coding sequence is TGTGCCAGCAGCTGGAAAGCAGGGACAGATACGCAGTATTTT. Residues: CASSWKAGTDTQYF. The V call is TRBV5-6, the J call TRBJ2-3, with D perhaps TRBD1 (5 bases). The CDR3 runs 14 residues. CDR1 and CDR2 from the germline V gene are SGHDT and YYEEEE. Trimming removed 3 bases from V and 3 bases from J, with 11 bases in between.

The chain uses TRBV18 and TRBJ1-6; the match to TRBD1 covers 7 bases. Germline V gene lookup returns CDR1 KGHSH and CDR2 LQKENI. The CDR3 runs to 13 residues. The J segment lost 8 bases and the V segment lost 2 bases, leaving 0 bases of the junction unmatched. CDR3 in DNA: TGTGCCAGCTCACCAGGGACAGATTCACCCCTCCACTTT. Amino acid sequence: CASSPGTDSPLHF.

The rearrangement uses TRBV10-2 and TRBJ1-2, with 12 bases that match TRBD1. Germline V lookup: CDR1 WSHSY, CDR2 SAAADI. Trimming removed 3 bases from V and 2 bases from J; junction bases left unmatched: 7. The CDR3 runs 17 residues. In DNA, the CDR3 is TGCGCCAGCAGTGAAGGGGACAGGGGGCTCGGGAACTATGGCTACACCTTC. This translates into CASSEGDRGLGNYGYTF.

This sequence joins TRBV2 and TRBJ2-2; D is tentatively TRBD1 or TRBD2 (5 bases each). Germline assignment: CDR1 SNHLY and CDR2 FYNNEI. V dropped 8 bases and J dropped 1 base, with 11 bases sitting between them. This CDR3 is built from 14 residues. CDR3 amino acids: CASSGTVNTGELFF. The CDR3 nucleotides are TGTGCCAGCTCCGGGACGGTGAACACCGGGGAGCTGTTTTTT. The whole variable domain, filled in from reference TRBV2 and TRBJ2-2, reads EPEVTQTPSHQVTQMGQEVILRCVPISNHLYFYWYRQILGQKVEFLVSFYNNEISEKSEIFDDQFSVERPDGSNFTLKIRSTKLEDSAMYFCASSGTVNTGELFFGEGSRLTVL.

The rearrangement uses TRBV6-2 or TRBV6-3 and TRBJ2-7; 15 nucleotides match TRBD2. The germline V gene has CDR1 MNHEY and CDR2 SVGEGT. This CDR3 has 19 amino acids. V was clipped by 6 bases and J by 6 bases; unmatched bases: 18. The CDR3 reads CASSRTQPGLAGGSGEQYF. In nucleotides, the CDR3 is TGTGCCAGCAGCCGCACCCAACCGGGACTAGCGGGGGGCAGTGGCGAGCAGTACTTC.

This clone has more than one count but fewer than ten. The chain joins TRBV4-1 to TRBJ2-5; a weak D match, TRBD2 (6 bases). The length of the CDR3 is 16 residues. Trimming removed 3 bases from V and 0 bases from J, with 14 bases in between. Germline values: CDR1 MGHRA, CDR2 YSYEKL. The CDR3 DNA sequence: TGCGCCAGCAGCCAGCCTGGGGGGAAGAACCAAGAGACCCAGTACTTC. Translation gives CASSQPGGKNQETQYF.

This clone was seen a single time. This chain uses TRBV30 with TRBJ2-1, with 10 positions matching TRBD2. Looked up from germline, CDR1 is GTSNPN and CDR2 is SVGIG (reference sequence). The CDR3 covers 14 residues. The chain's CDR3 is CARLAGARYNEQFF. The CDR3 DNA sequence: TGTGCGAGGCTAGCGGGGGCCCGATACAATGAGCAGTTCTTC.

The chain recombines TRBV15 with TRBJ2-3; 7 positions match TRBD2. V was pared by 3 bases and J by 2 bases, with 8 bases of the junction left unmatched. CDR1 is LNHNV and CDR2 is YYDKDF in the germline V gene (reference sequence). The CDR3 runs to 16 residues. CDR3 sequence: CATSRVGGGFTDTQYF. The CDR3 nucleotides read TGTGCCACCAGCAGGGTGGGGGGGGGATTCACAGATACGCAGTATTTT.

The rearrangement joins TRBV19 to TRBJ2-5; the D gene is possibly TRBD1 (5 bases). The CDR3 is 13 residues long. The germline CDR1 and CDR2 sequences are LNHDA and SQIVND (reference sequence). Trimming cost V 5 bases and J 4 bases, with 11 bases left between them. The DNA for the CDR3 is TGTGCCAGTAGTTTGGGTCAGGGAGAGACCCAGTACTTC. Translated: CASSLGQGETQYF. Using reference TRBV19 and TRBJ2-5 for the parts outside the CDR3, the full variable domain is DGGITQSPKYLFRKEGQNVTLSCEQNLNHDAMYWYRQDPGQGLRLIYYSQIVNDFQKGDIAEGYSVSREKKESFPLTVTSAQKNPTAFYLCASSLGQGETQYFGPGTRLLVL.